This T cell receptor (beta chain) was recorded in a study of post-analysis software for immune sequencing data. Study details: Relapsing-remitting, secondary progressive and progressive-relapsing multiple sclerosis courses were included. General study results and limits: Comparison of patients with controls showed four or five TRBV segments more frequent in patients, TRBV5-6, TRBV5-1 and TRBV20-1 among them. Strong same-batch co-clustering of samples appeared with F measure clustering.

Trimming pared 8 bases from V and 1 base from J, leaving 12 bases between. The CDR3 length is 14 residues. Germline V gene data show CDR1 as ENHRY and CDR2 as SYGVKD. This clonotype has just a few counts. Its specificity is unknown. The TCR beta cDNA libraries carried unique molecular identifiers. Starting from approximately 0.95 to 9.8 million T cells, the study yielded about 500,000 cDNA molecules. TCRdb called the PCR reads again in MiXCR, with one record for every CDR3 protein. The profile shows 750,000 to 950,000 distinct CDR3 sequences, approximately 50% of them singletons. The sample comprised blood. The V and J genes are TRBV10-3 and TRBJ2-1; D remains unclear. This sequence originates from a girl between 10 and 17 years old with multiple sclerosis. For the CDR3, the DNA is TGTGCCATCTCTGACCAGGAGTCCTACAATGAGCAGTTCTTC. This encodes CAISDQESYNEQFF.